This T cell receptor (beta chain) was observed in a study of molecular identifiers for immune sequencing clone quantification. Study-level points and caveats: Whereas naive cells kept under 1% of molecules in clones above 20 RNA copies, such clones held over 98% in effectors.

Bulk TCR library preparation followed previously described methods with listed TCR primers. Via MiXCR, TCRdb re-called the PCR reads, giving one row per CDR3 protein. The sample holds about 640,000 distinct CDR3 sequences, just under 20% seen once. From roughly 20,000 to 1,000,000 sorted cells, naive CD8 libraries were generated with 10%, 30% or 50% RNA. Sorted naive CD8 T cells were those defined as CD8+CD4-CCR7+CD45RA+. A remark on this clonotype: Its antigen is currently unknown. A read error may explain this, as a much larger clone is one base away. The CDR3 end shows no conserved phenylalanine or tryptophan, and so a read error is likely.

The CDR3 is 15 amino acids. The V gene lost 1 base and the J gene lost 3 bases, with 12 bases spanning the gap. CDR1 is MDHEN and CDR2 is SYDVKM in the germline V gene. The rearrangement uses TRBV28 and TRBJ1-2; D not certain. This receptor was taken from a human donor in good health. Some libraries in this study had Jurkat cell RNA spiked in. The sequenced sample consisted of naive CD8+ T cells from blood, with Jurkat cell RNA spiked in. The subset here: FACS-sorted CD8+CD4-CCR7+CD45RA+ naive T cells. CDR3 sequence: CASSLSLGSYYGYTL. The CDR3 DNA sequence: TGTGCCAGCAGTTTATCCCTAGGGAGTTACTATGGCTACACCCTC.